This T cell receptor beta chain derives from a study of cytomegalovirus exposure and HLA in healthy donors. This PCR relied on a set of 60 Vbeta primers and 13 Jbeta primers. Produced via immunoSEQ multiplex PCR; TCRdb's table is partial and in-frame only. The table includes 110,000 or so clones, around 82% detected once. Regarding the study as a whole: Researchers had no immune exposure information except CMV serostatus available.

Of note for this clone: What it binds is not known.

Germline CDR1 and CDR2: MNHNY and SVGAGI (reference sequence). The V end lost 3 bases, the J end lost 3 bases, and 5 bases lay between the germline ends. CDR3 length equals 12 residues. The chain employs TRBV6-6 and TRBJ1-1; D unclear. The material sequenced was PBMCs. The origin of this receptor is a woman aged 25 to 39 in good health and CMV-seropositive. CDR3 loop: CASSYSDTEAFF. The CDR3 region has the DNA TGTGCCAGCAGTTATTCAGACACTGAAGCTTTCTTT.